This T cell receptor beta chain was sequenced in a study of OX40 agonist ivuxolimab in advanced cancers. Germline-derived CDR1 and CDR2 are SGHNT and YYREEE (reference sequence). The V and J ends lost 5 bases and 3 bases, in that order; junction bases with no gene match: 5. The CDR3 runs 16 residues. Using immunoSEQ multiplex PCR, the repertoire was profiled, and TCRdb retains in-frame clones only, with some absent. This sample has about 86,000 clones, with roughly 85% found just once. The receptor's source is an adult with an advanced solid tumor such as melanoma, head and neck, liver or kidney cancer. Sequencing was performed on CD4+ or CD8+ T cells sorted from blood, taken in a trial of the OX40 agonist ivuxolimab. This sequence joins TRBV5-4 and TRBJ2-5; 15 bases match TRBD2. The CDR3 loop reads CASRWGLAGGEETQYF. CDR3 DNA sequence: TGTGCCAGCAGGTGGGGACTAGCGGGGGGAGAAGAGACCCAGTACTTC.